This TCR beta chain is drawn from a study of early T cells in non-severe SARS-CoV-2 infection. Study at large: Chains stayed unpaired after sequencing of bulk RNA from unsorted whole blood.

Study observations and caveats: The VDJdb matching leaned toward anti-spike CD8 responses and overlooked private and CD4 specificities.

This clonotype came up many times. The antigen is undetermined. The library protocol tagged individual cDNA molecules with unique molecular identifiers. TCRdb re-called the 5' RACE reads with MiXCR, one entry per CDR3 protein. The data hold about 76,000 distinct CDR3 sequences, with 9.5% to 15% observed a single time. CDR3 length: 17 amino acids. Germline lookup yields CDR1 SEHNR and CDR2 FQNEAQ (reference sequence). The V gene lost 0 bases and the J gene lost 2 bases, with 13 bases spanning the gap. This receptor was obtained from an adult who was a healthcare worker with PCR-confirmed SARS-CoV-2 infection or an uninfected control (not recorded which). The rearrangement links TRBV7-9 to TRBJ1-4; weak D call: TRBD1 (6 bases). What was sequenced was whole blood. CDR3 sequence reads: CASSLAPRGPTNEKLFF. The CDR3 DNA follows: TGTGCCAGCAGCTTAGCCCCCCGGGGGCCGACTAATGAAAAACTGTTTTTT.